This entry lists 30 T cell receptor beta chains sequenced from one sample in a study of persistence of HIV-infected CD4 T cells (TCRdb year 2020). The intended sense of this specimen's treatment or condition label: suppressive antiretroviral therapy. Lysates of CMV-infected fibroblasts at about 10 ug/mL were used to stimulate the cells. Responding CD4+ T cells were sorted on the basis of upregulation of both CD40 ligand and CD69. The antigens for these receptors are not known. The immunoSEQ hsTCRB assay version 4 in survey mode was used to sequence TCRbeta repertoires from genomic DNA. Sourced from immuneACCESS, this table was stored by TCRdb with only in-frame sequences that have V and J called. A share of the clones is absent; for the studies checked, an unresolved V gene accounts for under half, and the remainder has no known explanation. The sample data list some 21,000 clones, and about 84% of these were observed just once. Of the sample, under 8% is held by the ten largest clones.

The specimen was CD4+ T cells sorted from PBMCs after approximately 20-hour stimulation, collected from a patient who received antiretroviral therapy. The cell subset or site label, read with the paper, signifies: CD40L+CD69+ CD4 T cells responding to CMV lysate. The receptors shown here come from an adult man with HIV who was CMV-seropositive.

This chain uses TRBV5-1 with TRBJ2-7, with D possibly called TRBD1 or TRBD2 (5 bases each). The germline CDR1 and CDR2 sequences are SGHRS and YFSETQ. The CDR3 runs to 12 residues. Trimming removed 4 bases from V and 5 bases from J, with 10 bases in between. CDR3 amino acids: CASSRDGDEQYF. DNA of the CDR3: TGCGCCAGCAGCCGGGACGGGGACGAGCAGTACTTC. Filled out from reference TRBV5-1 and TRBJ2-7, the complete variable domain reads KAGVTQTPRYLIKTRGQQVTLSCSPISGHRSVSWYQQTPGQGLQFLFEYFSETQRNKGNFPGRFSGRQFSNSRSEMNVSTLELGDSALYLCASSRDGDEQYFGPGTRLTVT.

This rearrangement joins TRBV10-3 to TRBJ1-4; 7 bases line up with TRBD1. With 4 bases clipped from V and 4 bases from J, the junction kept 6 bases outside the gene matches. CDR1 and CDR2 from the germline V gene are ENHRY and SYGVKD. The CDR3 totals 15 residues. Here the CDR3 DNA reads TGTGCCATCAGTGCTGGACAGGCCTTTAATGAAAAACTGTTTTTT. This encodes CAISAGQAFNEKLFF.

The CDR3, as DNA: TGTGCCAGCAACCCCGGGGGGCCCTACGAGCAGTACTTC. Protein: CASNPGGPYEQYF. The rearrangement joins TRBV2 to TRBJ2-7; D may be TRBD2 (7 bases). V was clipped by 7 bases and J by 2 bases, with 12 bases between them. Germline V lookup: CDR1 SNHLY, CDR2 FYNNEI. The CDR3 consists of 13 residues.

This chain joins TRBV6-5 and TRBJ2-7, with 7 nucleotides matching TRBD1. The CDR3 is made up of 15 amino acids. V dropped 5 bases and J dropped 0; count of bases not matched to a gene: 7. Germline loops: CDR1 MNHEY, CDR2 SVGAGI. CDR3 loop: CASSTGTALSYEQYF. CDR3 DNA: TGTGCCAGCAGTACCGGGACAGCACTCTCCTACGAGCAGTACTTC.

This clone was observed a few times. This chain uses TRBV3-1 (or the pseudogene TRBV3-2) with TRBJ1-1; D is unresolved. CDR1 is LGHDT, CDR2 YNNKEL, per germline (reference sequence). V was pared by 2 bases and J by 8 bases, with 6 bases between. The CDR3 has 11 amino acids. The CDR3 DNA reads TGTGCCAGCAGCCAATTGGGGGAAGCTTTCTTT. Translating it yields CASSQLGEAFF.

The V call is TRBV7-9, the J call TRBJ2-5; D uncertain. The ends were cut back, 0 bases at V and 5 bases at J, with 10 bases in the middle. The CDR3 is 14 residues long. Germline values: CDR1 SEHNR, CDR2 FQNEAQ (reference sequence). Here the CDR3 DNA reads TGTGCCAGCAGCTTAGCCCGGACGTTGGAGACCCAGTACTTC. This encodes CASSLARTLETQYF.

The rearrangement joins TRBV20-1 to TRBJ2-5; no reliable D call. This CDR3 spans 11 amino acids. With 8 bases removed from V and 2 bases from J, the gap between germline ends came to 9 bases. Germline V gene sequence: CDR1 DFQATT, CDR2 SNEGSKA (reference sequence). The CDR3, as DNA: TGCAGTCTCGGCAGGCAAGAGACCCAGTACTTC. Amino acid sequence: CSLGRQETQYF.

The chain combines TRBV28 with TRBJ1-1, with D possibly TRBD1 on 6 matching bases. V shed 6 bases and J shed 2 bases, with 13 bases lying between them. The CDR3 is 14 amino acids. Germline CDR1 and CDR2: MDHEN and SYDVKM. The CDR3 DNA reads as TGTGCCAGCAGGTTCGGACAGCCCAACACTGAAGCTTTCTTT. Its protein is CASRFGQPNTEAFF.

This chain links TRBV5-1 with TRBJ2-7; 7 bases are shared with TRBD1. Per germline, CDR1 SGHRS and CDR2 YFSETQ. The CDR3 runs 16 residues. V trimming: 3 bases; J trimming: 4 bases; junction bases outside the gene matches: 13. The CDR3 DNA reads as TGCGCCAGCAGCTCGCCCCCCGGGACAGATTTTTACGAGCAGTACTTC. As protein: CASSSPPGTDFYEQYF.

V gene TRBV9 combines with J gene TRBJ2-3, with 8 positions matching TRBD1. Germline V CDR1 and CDR2: SGDLS, YYNGEE. Trimming at V came to 0 bases and at J to 5 bases, leaving 14 bases not matched to a gene. The CDR3 is made up of 18 amino acids. CDR3 sequence reads: CASSVGSMGQGAGDTQYF. The CDR3 nucleotides are TGTGCCAGCAGCGTAGGATCGATGGGGCAGGGGGCGGGAGATACGCAGTATTTT.

The V call is TRBV10-3, the J call TRBJ1-1; D perhaps matches TRBD1 (6 bases). Germline CDR1 reads ENHRY; CDR2 reads SYGVKD. The CDR3 runs to 14 residues. The ends were cut back, 6 bases at V and 5 bases at J, with 16 bases in the middle. The CDR3 is CAIRGTLGGTEAFF. The CDR3 coding sequence is TGTGCCATCAGGGGGACCTTAGGGGGGACTGAAGCTTTCTTT.

The chain carries TRBV7-9 and TRBJ2-3, with TRBD1 identical over 8 bases. The CDR3 sequence is 16 residues long. Germline loops: CDR1 SEHNR, CDR2 FQNEAQ (reference sequence). V was pared by 5 bases and J by 2 bases, with 9 bases of the junction left unmatched. The CDR3 loop reads CASSLSGQVFTDTQYF. CDR3 nucleotides: TGTGCCAGCAGCCTTTCGGGACAGGTGTTCACAGATACGCAGTATTTT.

In DNA, the CDR3 is TGTGCCAGCAGTTCCGGGACAGGCTACTCTGGGGCCAACGTCCTGACTTTC. Translated: CASSSGTGYSGANVLTF. The chain is built from TRBV28 and TRBJ2-6; 8 bases fit TRBD1. The CDR3 covers 17 residues. J lost 0 bases, V lost 4 bases, and 5 bases had no gene match. Germline V gives CDR1 MDHEN, CDR2 SYDVKM.

The V gene is TRBV4-1, the J gene TRBJ2-2, with D maybe TRBD1 (5 bases). Germline CDR1 reads MGHRA; CDR2 reads YSYEKL. Trimming removed 4 bases from V and 0 bases from J, with 9 bases in between. CDR3 size: 15 residues. The CDR3 loop reads CASSPGLANTGELFF. As DNA, the CDR3 is TGCGCCAGCAGCCCAGGGCTCGCGAACACCGGGGAGCTGTTTTTT.

The rearrangement uses TRBV12-3 or TRBV12-4 and TRBJ2-7; D may be TRBD1 (6 bases). This CDR3 spans 13 amino acids. V lost 4 bases to trimming and J lost 6 bases, with 13 bases between them. CDR3 coding DNA: TGTGCCAGCAGTTCCACAGGGTTTAGCGAGCAGTACTTC. Translated: CASSSTGFSEQYF.

This chain uses TRBV2 with TRBJ2-2, with D possibly being TRBD1 (6 bases). The CDR3 totals 13 residues. V lost 8 bases, J lost 7 bases, and 14 bases lay in between. Germline V gene sequence: CDR1 SNHLY, CDR2 FYNNEI. CDR3 loop: CASWGQAGGELFF. DNA for the CDR3: TGTGCCAGCTGGGGGCAGGCGGGCGGGGAGCTGTTTTTT. Variable domain in full (rest from reference TRBV2 and TRBJ2-2): EPEVTQTPSHQVTQMGQEVILRCVPISNHLYFYWYRQILGQKVEFLVSFYNNEISEKSEIFDDQFSVERPDGSNFTLKIRSTKLEDSAMYFCASWGQAGGELFFGEGSRLTVL.

The V and J genes are TRBV5-6 and TRBJ1-1; the D is unclear. V lost 3 bases to trimming and J lost 1 base, with 16 bases between them. Germline CDR1 and CDR2: SGHDT and YYEEEE. The CDR3 spans 16 residues. This CDR3 reads CASSWQPQRRNTEAFF. The CDR3 nucleotides are TGTGCCAGCAGCTGGCAACCACAGCGACGGAACACTGAAGCTTTCTTT.

The chain combines TRBV24-1 with TRBJ2-1, with 15 bases that match TRBD2. The CDR3 covers 15 residues. Germline V gene lookup returns CDR1 KGHDR and CDR2 SFDVKD. Trimming cost V 9 bases and J 9 bases; bases outside gene matches: 8. CDR3 sequence reads: CATGGLAGGGGEQFF. The CDR3 bases are TGTGCCACCGGGGGACTAGCGGGGGGTGGTGGTGAGCAGTTCTTC.

The chain is built from TRBV5-5 and TRBJ2-4; D is tentatively TRBD1 or TRBD2 (5 bases each). The germline V gene has CDR1 SGHKS and CDR2 YYEKEE (reference sequence). The CDR3 loop spans 14 amino acids. Between the trimmed V and J ends, which lost 8 bases and 5 bases, there was a span of 17 bases. This chain's CDR3 is CASEPGPQENIQYF. As DNA, the CDR3 is TGTGCCAGTGAACCGGGACCGCAGGAAAACATTCAGTACTTC.

The gene calls are TRBV11-2 and TRBJ2-7, with D unresolved. Looked up from germline, CDR1 is SGHAT and CDR2 is FQNNGV. CDR3 length equals 14 residues. V was cut by 0 bases and J by 2 bases, with 8 bases left in between. CDR3 amino acids: CASSLEDGAYEQYF. In DNA form, the CDR3 reads TGTGCCAGCAGCTTAGAGGACGGAGCCTACGAGCAGTACTTC.

This chain joins TRBV6-1 and TRBJ1-6; maybe TRBD1 (5 bases). The CDR3 is made up of 16 amino acids. With 0 bases removed from V and 5 bases from J, the gap between germline ends came to 11 bases. In germline, CDR1 is MNHNS, CDR2 SASEGT. In DNA, the CDR3 is TGTGCCAGCAGTGAAGCACCAGCAGGGAATAATTCACCCCTCCACTTT. It translates to CASSEAPAGNNSPLHF.

In DNA, the CDR3 is TGCAGCGTTGAAGATAAGGGACTCCCCACAGATACGCAGTATTTT. This sequence encodes CSVEDKGLPTDTQYF. The chain couples TRBV29-1 to TRBJ2-3; perhaps TRBD2 as D (6 bases). V lost 0 bases, J lost 2 bases, and 12 bases lay in between. This CDR3 spans 15 amino acids. Germline loops: CDR1 SQVTM, CDR2 ANQGSEA.

Judged by abundance, this clone is medium-sized. The CDR3 loop is CASSLPTSTVEQFF. The CDR3 coding sequence is TGTGCCAGCAGCTTACCAACTTCGACAGTAGAGCAGTTCTTC. The V gene is TRBV7-9, the J gene TRBJ2-1; D possibly corresponds to TRBD1 (5 bases). Germline CDR1 is SEHNR and CDR2 is FQNEAQ (reference sequence). V was trimmed by 2 bases and J by 10 bases, leaving 15 bases between them. This CDR3 contains 14 residues. Full variable domain (rest looked up from reference TRBV7-9 and TRBJ2-1): DTGVSQNPRHKITKRGQNVTFRCDPISEHNRLYWYRQTLGQGPEFLTYFQNEAQLEKSRLLSDRFSAERPKGSFSTLEIQRTEQGDSAMYLCASSLPTSTVEQFFGPGTRLTVL.

The chain links TRBV14 to TRBJ2-7; tentatively, D is TRBD1 (5 bases). Germline lookup yields CDR1 SGHDN and CDR2 FVKESK. This CDR3 has 14 amino acids. V was shortened by 5 bases and J by 1 base, with 12 bases between the two germline ends. Here the CDR3 reads CASSARDSSYEQYF. The DNA of the CDR3 is TGTGCCAGCAGCGCCAGAGACAGTTCCTACGAGCAGTACTTC.

The genes are TRBV10-3 and TRBJ2-3; D ambiguous. Germline-derived CDR1 and CDR2 are ENHRY and SYGVKD. V lost 3 bases, J lost 0 bases, and 7 bases lay in between. CDR3 length: 14 amino acids. In nucleotides, the CDR3 is TGTGCCATCAGTGATTCCGCTAGCACAGATACGCAGTATTTT. This encodes CAISDSASTDTQYF.

The chain employs TRBV30 and TRBJ1-1; weak D call: TRBD1 (6 bases). The CDR3 extends over 13 amino acids. Germline CDR1 GTSNPN, CDR2 SVGIG (reference sequence). Trimming cost V 4 bases and J 4 bases, with 13 bases left between them. The CDR3, as DNA: TGTGCCTGGAATACAGGGACTGGCACTGAAGCTTTCTTT. Amino acid sequence: CAWNTGTGTEAFF.

This chain links TRBV12-3 or TRBV12-4 with TRBJ2-3; D may be TRBD2 (6 bases). The germline V and J ends were trimmed by 8 bases and 4 bases, with 10 bases remaining between them. The CDR3 contains 12 residues. CDR3 nucleotides: TGTGCCAGCGGGGGGAACTCAGATACGCAGTATTTT. It codes for CASGGNSDTQYF.

The chain carries TRBV5-1 and TRBJ2-1; D might be TRBD2 (5 bases). V was cut by 2 bases and J by 0 bases, with 9 bases left in between. This CDR3 has 15 amino acids. Germline CDR1 SGHRS, CDR2 YFSETQ. The CDR3 loop reads CASSLAENSYNEQFF. The CDR3 DNA follows: TGCGCCAGCAGCTTAGCGGAAAACTCCTACAATGAGCAGTTCTTC.

This clone rates as medium-sized. This rearrangement joins TRBV6-1 to TRBJ1-5; D perhaps matches TRBD1 (6 bases). Germline V gene lookup returns CDR1 MNHNS and CDR2 SASEGT. V gave up 0 bases and J gave up 7 bases, with 13 bases separating them. This CDR3 comprises 15 residues. CDR3 sequence: CASSEASGARQPQHF. The CDR3 region has the DNA TGTGCCAGCAGTGAAGCATCAGGGGCCCGCCAGCCCCAGCATTTT.

The rearrangement joins TRBV3-1 (or the pseudogene TRBV3-2) to TRBJ2-7, with TRBD2 matching 7 bases. This CDR3 spans 14 amino acids. J lost 1 base, V lost 1 base, and 1 base had no gene match. Germline CDR1 LGHDT, CDR2 YNNKEL (reference sequence). CDR3 region: CASSQAAGSYEQYF. CDR3 coding DNA: TGTGCCAGCAGCCAAGCAGCGGGGTCCTACGAGCAGTACTTC.